These 28 T cell receptor beta chains originate from one sample sequenced in a study of shared clonotypes between healthy human individuals. Produced via immunoSEQ multiplex PCR; TCRdb's table is partial and in-frame only. The repertoire has millions of clones, 90% to 95% of them found once; the top ten carry 0.13%. The sample was naive CD4+ T cells sorted from blood. Subset in this sample: CD45RA+ positively selected. These receptor sequences come from a man between 18 and 29 years old in good health.

This clone was seen once. CDR3 DNA sequence: TGTGCCACCAGCAGAGAGGCAGCGGCTAACTATGGCTACACCTTC. Residues: CATSREAAANYGYTF. The chain has TRBV15 and TRBJ1-2; D unresolved. V lost 0 bases and J lost 0, with 8 bases in between. Germline-derived CDR1 and CDR2 are LNHNV and YYDKDF (reference sequence). The CDR3 totals 15 residues.

The V call is TRBV5-5, the J call TRBJ2-5; the D is unclear. This CDR3 comprises 14 residues. Trimming took off 2 bases at V and 4 bases at J, with 12 bases between the two ends. The germline V gene encodes CDR1 SGHKS and CDR2 YYEKEE (reference sequence). CDR3 amino acids: CASSLKDLRETQYF. The CDR3 coding sequence is TGTGCCAGCAGCTTAAAAGATCTGAGAGAGACCCAGTACTTC. The full variable domain, its missing parts supplied by reference TRBV5-5 and TRBJ2-5, is DAGVTQSPTHLIKTRGQQVTLRCSPISGHKSVSWYQQVLGQGPQFIFQYYEKEERGRGNFPDRFSARQFPNYSSELNVNALLLGDSALYLCASSLKDLRETQYFGPGTRLLVL.

This chain connects TRBV6-6 to TRBJ2-5; unclear D gene. V gave up 6 bases and J gave up 5 bases, with 7 bases separating them. This CDR3 has 11 residues. The germline V gene has CDR1 MNHNY and CDR2 SVGAGI (reference sequence). CDR3 DNA: TGTGCCAGCAGGAATCGGGAGACCCAGTACTTC. Its protein is CASRNRETQYF.

On this clone: The junction departs from the called germline gene at one end, perhaps through a read error. The gene calls are TRBV6-6 and TRBJ2-7; D may match TRBD1 or TRBD2 (6 bases each). CDR1 and CDR2 (germline): MNHNY, SVGAGI (reference sequence). The CDR3 length is 14 residues. The CDR3, as DNA: TGTGCCAGCAGTAATCAACAGGGACTTAACTTCTTGGACTTC. This sequence encodes CASSNQQGLNFLDF.

The V and J genes are TRBV2 and TRBJ2-2; either TRBD1 or TRBD2 may supply D (7 bases each). The CDR3 extends over 15 amino acids. Germline V gene sequence: CDR1 SNHLY, CDR2 FYNNEI. V gave up 6 bases and J gave up 7 bases, with 18 bases separating them. DNA of the CDR3: TGTGCCAGCAGCGAGACAGGGAGGGCCATCGGGGAGCTGTTTTTT. Its translation: CASSETGRAIGELFF.

Turning to this clone: The same CDR3 also results from other DNA sequences found in this sample. V usage is TRBV18 and J usage is TRBJ2-5, with 8 bases fitting TRBD2. The ends lost 3 bases at V and 2 bases at J; junction bases unmatched: 5. The CDR3 spans 15 residues. CDR1 KGHSH and CDR2 LQKENI come from the germline V gene. The CDR3 DNA is TGTGCCAGCTCACCTCCCGGGAGGGGGCAAGAGACCCAGTACTTC. It is translated as CASSPPGRGQETQYF.

The chain couples TRBV2 to TRBJ1-3, with D unclear. Germline CDR1 SNHLY, CDR2 FYNNEI. Trimming took 4 bases from V and 2 from J, leaving 12 bases between them. There are 15 residues in the CDR3. The CDR3 protein is CASSVQAETGNTIYF. The CDR3 DNA is TGTGCCAGCAGTGTCCAGGCAGAAACTGGAAACACCATATATTTT.

The genes are TRBV6-1 and TRBJ1-4; maybe TRBD1 (6 bases). Germline V gene sequence: CDR1 MNHNS, CDR2 SASEGT. Trimming stripped 11 bases from V and 3 bases from J, with 10 bases between. This CDR3 comprises 12 residues. The CDR3 bases are TGTGCCGGGCGACAGGCTAATGAAAAACTGTTTTTT. Protein: CAGRQANEKLFF.

The rearrangement links TRBV9 to TRBJ2-2; D is unclear. CDR1 SGDLS and CDR2 YYNGEE come from the germline V gene. There are 14 residues in the CDR3. Trimming took 0 bases from V and 5 from J, leaving 8 bases between them. The CDR3 bases are TGTGCCAGCAGCGTAGACCCCGCAACCGGGGAGCTGTTTTTT. Its translation is CASSVDPATGELFF.

This clone was counted a few times. V is TRBV7-6 and J is TRBJ1-1; TRBD1 matches 7 bases. The CDR3 is 16 residues long. The germline V gene encodes CDR1 SGHVS and CDR2 FNYEAQ. The V segment lost 1 base and the J segment 0 bases; nucleotides outside the gene matches: 5. DNA of the CDR3: TGTGCCAGCAGCTTAGGACAGGGCCCTATGAACACTGAAGCTTTCTTT. Its protein product is CASSLGQGPMNTEAFF.

This chain links TRBV5-1 with TRBJ1-4, with unresolved D. Germline V CDR1 and CDR2: SGHRS, YFSETQ. Trimming shortened V by 7 bases and J by 3 bases, and 10 bases separated the two germline ends. The CDR3 totals 13 residues. DNA of the CDR3: TGCGCCAGCCAAGCCGGCCCTAATGAAAAACTGTTTTTT. It translates to CASQAGPNEKLFF.

This chain uses TRBV14 with TRBJ1-2; a possible D gene is TRBD1 (6 bases). CDR1 is SGHDN, CDR2 FVKESK, per germline. The CDR3 loop spans 13 amino acids. The V gene lost 4 bases and the J gene lost 2 bases, with 8 bases spanning the gap. The DNA of the CDR3 is TGTGCCAGCAGCCCACAGGGAAACTATGGCTACACCTTC. Protein product: CASSPQGNYGYTF.

This chain joins TRBV14 and TRBJ2-1; D possibly corresponds to TRBD2 (5 bases). CDR1 is SGHDN and CDR2 is FVKESK in the germline V gene. The CDR3 totals 11 residues. Trimming took off 5 bases at V and 9 bases at J, with 8 bases between the two ends. The CDR3 region has the DNA TGTGCCAGCAGCATAGGAGGTGAGCAGTTCTTC. This sequence encodes CASSIGGEQFF.

The chain has TRBV5-4 and TRBJ2-6; 7 nucleotides match TRBD1. CDR1 is SGHNT and CDR2 is YYREEE in the germline V gene (reference sequence). V trimming: 9 bases; J trimming: 0 bases; junction bases outside the gene matches: 9. The CDR3 length is 16 residues. CDR3 coding DNA: TGTGCCACCAGACAGGGCGGAGGCTCTGGGGCCAACGTCCTGACTTTC. As protein: CATRQGGGSGANVLTF.

J is TRBJ1-2 and V is TRBV10-3; possibly TRBD1 for D (6 bases). The germline V gene encodes CDR1 ENHRY and CDR2 SYGVKD. The CDR3 totals 11 residues. V lost 8 bases, J lost 8 bases, and 12 bases lay in between. This CDR3 is CAISGGGGYTF. The CDR3 bases are TGTGCCATCTCTGGGGGCGGGGGCTACACCTTC.

The chain employs TRBV7-2 and TRBJ1-1; TRBD1 might be the D (6 bases). Germline values: CDR1 SGHTA, CDR2 FQGNSA. The CDR3 loop spans 13 amino acids. V was trimmed by 8 bases and J by 2 bases, leaving 12 bases between them. CDR3 in DNA: TGTGCCAGCGGCTGGACAGTAAACACTGAAGCTTTCTTT. This sequence encodes CASGWTVNTEAFF. The variable domain in full, completed from reference TRBV7-2 and TRBJ1-1, reads GAGVSQSPSNKVTEKGKDVELRCDPISGHTALYWYRQSLGQGLEFLIYFQGNSAPDKSGLPSDRFSAERTGGSVSTLTIQRTQQEDSAVYLCASGWTVNTEAFFGQGTRLTVV.

The V call is TRBV12-2, the J call TRBJ2-2. TRBV12-2 is flagged as a pseudogene. The CDR3 length is 12 residues. CDR3 nucleotide sequence: TGTGCAAGTCGCAGGGACACCGGGGAGCTGTTTTTT. Translating it yields CASRRDTGELFF.

This chain links TRBV9 with TRBJ1-2, with 7 bases identical to TRBD1. This CDR3 contains 16 residues. The V and J ends lost 2 bases and 8 bases, in that order; junction bases with no gene match: 15. Germline values: CDR1 SGDLS, CDR2 YYNGEE. In DNA, the CDR3 is TGTGCCAGCAGCGTTATGAGCCTGACGGGACAGTTCGGCTACACCTTC. Its protein is CASSVMSLTGQFGYTF.

V gene TRBV7-3 combines with J gene TRBJ2-1, with 10 bases matching TRBD2. Germline V gives CDR1 SGHTA, CDR2 FQGTGA. There are 15 residues in the CDR3. The V and J ends lost 5 bases and 7 bases, in that order; junction bases with no gene match: 8. The CDR3 DNA is TGTGCCAGCAGCCCGTCTAGCGGGGGTCGGAATGAGCAGTTCTTC. Translation gives CASSPSSGGRNEQFF.

V and J are TRBV5-1 and TRBJ1-2, with TRBD1 matching 9 bases. Germline V gene data show CDR1 as SGHRS and CDR2 as YFSETQ. The CDR3 loop spans 15 amino acids. V trimming: 6 bases; J trimming: 6 bases; junction bases outside the gene matches: 12. The CDR3 reads CASKGQGWGYDGYTF. The CDR3 bases are TGCGCCAGCAAGGGACAGGGCTGGGGTTACGATGGCTACACCTTC.

The rearrangement links TRBV7-9 to TRBJ1-2; D gene ambiguous. The length of the CDR3 is 14 residues. Germline V gives CDR1 SEHNR, CDR2 FQNEAQ (reference sequence). Trimming left V 0 bases short and J 3 bases short, with 8 bases between. CDR3 region: CASSLALLDYGYTF. DNA for the CDR3: TGTGCCAGCAGCTTAGCGCTTTTGGACTATGGCTACACCTTC.

The rearrangement links TRBV30 to TRBJ1-3; D is undetermined. The germline V gene has CDR1 GTSNPN and CDR2 SVGIG (reference sequence). V was trimmed by 3 bases and J by 0 bases, leaving 12 bases between them. The CDR3 is 15 residues long. CDR3 sequence: CAWRAPGNSGNTIYF. The CDR3 coding sequence is TGTGCCTGGAGGGCCCCCGGAAACTCTGGAAACACCATATATTTT.

The chain has TRBV6-5 and TRBJ1-1; 7 bases agree with TRBD1. Germline trimming cut 7 bases from V and 5 bases from J; bases unmatched to any gene: 7. CDR1 and CDR2 (germline): MNHEY, SVGAGI. The length of the CDR3 is 13 residues. Here the CDR3 reads CASNKGAWTEAFF. Here the CDR3 DNA reads TGTGCCAGCAATAAGGGGGCTTGGACTGAAGCTTTCTTT.

The CDR3 DNA reads TGTGCCAGTAGTATTGAGTCGGGCAGGGCCTACGAGCAGTACTTC. This encodes CASSIESGRAYEQYF. The rearrangement links TRBV19 to TRBJ2-7, with a weak D call TRBD1 (5 bases). The ends were cut back, 3 bases at V and 2 bases at J, with 14 bases in the middle. Germline CDR1 LNHDA, CDR2 SQIVND (reference sequence). This CDR3 is built from 15 residues.

This clone was seen only once. The chain uses TRBV7-2 and TRBJ2-5; TRBD2 is a possible D gene (6 bases). The CDR3 loop spans 15 amino acids. Trimming shortened V by 5 bases and J by 5 bases, and 18 bases separated the two germline ends. Germline V lookup: CDR1 SGHTA, CDR2 FQGNSA. CDR3 coding DNA: TGTGCCAGCAGCCCCCGAACGGGAGTGGTTGAGACCCAGTACTTC. Translation: CASSPRTGVVETQYF.

In its sample, this clone was seen once. V and J are TRBV13 and TRBJ2-7; 8 bases agree with TRBD2. V lost 7 bases, J lost 7 bases, and 15 bases stayed unmatched. This CDR3 is 15 amino acids long. Germline CDR1 is PRHDT and CDR2 is FYEKMQ (reference sequence). The CDR3 nucleotides read TGTGCCAGCAATGAAGGGGGACTAGTCCAGGGGGAGCAGTACTTC. Encoded protein: CASNEGGLVQGEQYF.

The chain has TRBV7-2 and TRBJ2-3; 11 bases align to TRBD2. Germline V gives CDR1 SGHTA, CDR2 FQGNSA. This CDR3 has 17 residues. J was trimmed by 4 bases and V by 2 bases; bases with no gene match: 8. The CDR3, as DNA: TGTGCCAGCAGCTTACCCCTAGCGGGAGGAGGAGCAGATACGCAGTATTTT. It codes for CASSLPLAGGGADTQYF.

With respect to this clone: This CDR3 is also generated by other DNA sequences in the sample. The CDR3 sequence is CASSFAGGDTQYF. The CDR3 coding sequence is TGTGCCAGCAGCTTCGCGGGAGGAGATACGCAGTATTTT. This sequence joins TRBV7-9 and TRBJ2-3; 8 bases match TRBD2. Germline lookup yields CDR1 SEHNR and CDR2 FQNEAQ (reference sequence). V shed 3 bases, J shed 5 bases, and the junction held 1 base outside the gene matches. The length of the CDR3 is 13 residues.